The entry below describes one T cell receptor beta chain. Its specificity is unknown. The sample comes from a study of T cell repertoires in cytomegalovirus infection. Study information: HLA-B-restricted CMV epitopes that are well studied were used alongside recently identified HLA-C-restricted ones. Through public TCR beta signatures, both CMV infection and matching HLA type were indicated.

TCRdb re-called the reads with MiXCR, one entry per CDR3 protein. The sample includes some 590,000 distinct CDR3 sequences, approximately 40% of them seen just once. Study conclusions and caveats: Identification of carriers of CMV plus the relevant HLA was achieved through cumulative public TCR beta family frequency. HLA-C-restricted, CMV-specific TCR beta clonotypes were dominant ex vivo.

Sequenced material: cultured PBMCs, taken from culture after CMV antigen stimulation. The receptor was derived from a human donor in good health (CMV status not recorded). Some clones in this sample may be carry-over from other donors' samples.

The CDR3 sequence: CASSPDAGEAFF. The CDR3 nucleotides read TGTGCCAGCAGCCCGGACGCCGGTGAAGCTTTCTTT. The V gene is TRBV7-9, the J gene TRBJ1-1; D gene ambiguous. Germline CDR1 SEHNR, CDR2 FQNEAQ (reference sequence). The CDR3 is 12 amino acids. The V and J ends lost 5 bases and 7 bases respectively, with 11 bases between them. Drawing the rest from reference TRBV7-9 and TRBJ1-1, the complete variable domain is DTGVSQNPRHKITKRGQNVTFRCDPISEHNRLYWYRQTLGQGPEFLTYFQNEAQLEKSRLLSDRFSAERPKGSFSTLEIQRTEQGDSAMYLCASSPDAGEAFFGQGTRLTVV.